The T cell receptor (beta chain) described here comes from a study of naive and memory T cell subsets. Findings of the study overall: In naive cells, over 85% of TCR sequences were seen only once.

Two oligonucleotides, mixed equimolar, formed the beta constant-region primer covering TRBC1 and TRBC2. An oligonucleotide with the SP2 primer and a 12-nucleotide UMI was ligated to the cDNA 3' end. MiXCR was run by TCRdb on the UMI-ligation and nested PCR reads, yielding one entry per CDR3 protein. Among around 35,000 distinct CDR3 sequences listed, 13% were seen once. Germline trimming cut 5 bases from V and 3 bases from J; bases unmatched to any gene: 6. Germline V lookup: CDR1 MNHEY, CDR2 SVGEGT. CDR3 length: 14 amino acids. This clonotype was seen many times. Antigen: not known. CD4+ T cell IFNgamma after overnight CMV lysate exposure gave donor CMV status. Four subsets defined by CD45RA and CD27 were sorted after CD3, CD4, CD8 and live/dead staining.

Sequenced sample: effector memory CD4+ T cells from blood. Subset in this sample: effector memory, CD45RA- CD27-. J is TRBJ2-7 and V is TRBV6-2 or TRBV6-3; 8 nucleotides align to TRBD2. This TCR was sampled from a human donor in good health. This chain's CDR3 is CASSTSGLIYEQYF. The CDR3 DNA reads TGTGCCAGCAGTACTAGCGGCCTTATCTACGAGCAGTACTTC.